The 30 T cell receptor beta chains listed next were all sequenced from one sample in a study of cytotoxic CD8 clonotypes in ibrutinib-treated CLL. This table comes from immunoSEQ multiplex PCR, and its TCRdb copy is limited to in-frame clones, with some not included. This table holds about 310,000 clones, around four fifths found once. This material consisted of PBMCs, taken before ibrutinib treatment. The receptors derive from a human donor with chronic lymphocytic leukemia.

This CDR3 reads CASSLDPGFRAEAFF. The CDR3 DNA reads TGTGCCAGCAGCTTAGATCCCGGGTTTCGGGCTGAAGCTTTCTTT. The chain combines TRBV5-5 with TRBJ1-1; D is undetermined. Germline V lookup: CDR1 SGHKS, CDR2 YYEKEE (reference sequence). V was pared by 2 bases and J by 6 bases, with 17 bases between. The CDR3 is 15 residues long.

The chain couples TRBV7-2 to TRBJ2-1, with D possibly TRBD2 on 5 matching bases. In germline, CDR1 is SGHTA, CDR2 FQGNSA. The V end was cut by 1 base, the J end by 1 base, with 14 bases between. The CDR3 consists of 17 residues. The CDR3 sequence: CASSLVASRDSYNEQFF. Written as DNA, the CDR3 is TGTGCCAGCAGCTTAGTGGCTAGCCGAGATTCCTACAATGAGCAGTTCTTC. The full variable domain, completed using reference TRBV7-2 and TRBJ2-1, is GAGVSQSPSNKVTEKGKDVELRCDPISGHTALYWYRQSLGQGLEFLIYFQGNSAPDKSGLPSDRFSAERTGGSVSTLTIQRTQQEDSAVYLCASSLVASRDSYNEQFFGPGTRLTVL.

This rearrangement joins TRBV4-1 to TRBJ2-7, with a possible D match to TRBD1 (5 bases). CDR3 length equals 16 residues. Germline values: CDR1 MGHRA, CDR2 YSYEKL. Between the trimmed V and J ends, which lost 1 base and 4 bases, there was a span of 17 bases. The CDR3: CASSQVVGHRPYEQYF. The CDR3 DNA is TGCGCCAGCAGCCAAGTTGTGGGGCATCGGCCATACGAGCAGTACTTC.

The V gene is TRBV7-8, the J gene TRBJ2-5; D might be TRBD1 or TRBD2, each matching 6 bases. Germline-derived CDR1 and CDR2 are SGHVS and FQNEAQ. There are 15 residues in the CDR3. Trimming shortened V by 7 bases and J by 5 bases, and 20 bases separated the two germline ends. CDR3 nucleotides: TGTGCCAGCACCGCCGGGTGGGGGGCCGGGGAGACCCAGTACTTC. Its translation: CASTAGWGAGETQYF.

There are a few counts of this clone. CDR3 bases: TGTGCCATCAGAGTACAGGATGGCTACACCTTC. Translating gives CAIRVQDGYTF. This chain connects TRBV10-3 to TRBJ1-2, with a possible D match to TRBD1 (5 bases). The germline gives CDR1 ENHRY, CDR2 SYGVKD. This CDR3 is built from 11 residues. V was cut by 6 bases and J by 6 bases, with 8 bases left in between.

The CDR3: CASSFGFSEQYF. CDR3 DNA sequence: TGTGCCAGCAGCTTCGGTTTCAGCGAGCAGTACTTC. The V call is TRBV5-5, the J call TRBJ2-7, with D hard to call. Germline V gene lookup returns CDR1 SGHKS and CDR2 YYEKEE (reference sequence). This CDR3 spans 12 amino acids. Between the trimmed V and J ends, which lost 2 bases and 6 bases, there was a span of 9 bases.

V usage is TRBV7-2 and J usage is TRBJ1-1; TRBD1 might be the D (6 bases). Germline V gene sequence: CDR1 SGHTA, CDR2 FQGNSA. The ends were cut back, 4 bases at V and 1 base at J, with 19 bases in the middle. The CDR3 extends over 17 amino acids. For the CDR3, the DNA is TGTGCCAGCAGCTCCAACAGGGTAGGGGTAGCGAACACTGAAGCTTTCTTT. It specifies CASSSNRVGVANTEAFF.

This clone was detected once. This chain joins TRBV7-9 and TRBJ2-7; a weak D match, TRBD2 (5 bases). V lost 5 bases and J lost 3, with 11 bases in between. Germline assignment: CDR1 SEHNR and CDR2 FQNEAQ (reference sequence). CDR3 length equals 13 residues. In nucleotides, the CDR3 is TGTGCCAGCAGCCCGAGGACTGTCTACGAGCAGTACTTC. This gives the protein CASSPRTVYEQYF.

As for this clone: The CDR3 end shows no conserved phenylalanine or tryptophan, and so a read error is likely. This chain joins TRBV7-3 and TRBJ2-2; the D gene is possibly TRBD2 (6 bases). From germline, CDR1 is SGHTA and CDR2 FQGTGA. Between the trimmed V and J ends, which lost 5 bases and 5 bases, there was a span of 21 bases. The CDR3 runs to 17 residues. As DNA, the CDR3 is TGTGCCAGCAGCCTCCCCCGGCCGGGCGGGACGACCGGGGAGCTGTTTTCT. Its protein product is CASSLPRPGGTTGELFS.

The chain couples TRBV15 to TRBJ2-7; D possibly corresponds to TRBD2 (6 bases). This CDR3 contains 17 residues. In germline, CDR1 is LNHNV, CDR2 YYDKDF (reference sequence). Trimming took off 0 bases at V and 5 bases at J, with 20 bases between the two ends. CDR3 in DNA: TGTGCCACCAGCAGAGAGGCTCTTGGAACGGGGGTGAACGAGCAGTACTTC. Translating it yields CATSREALGTGVNEQYF.

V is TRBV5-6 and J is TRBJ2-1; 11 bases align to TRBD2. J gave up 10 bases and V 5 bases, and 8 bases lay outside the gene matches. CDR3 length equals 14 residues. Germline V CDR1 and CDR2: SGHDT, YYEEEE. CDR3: CASRIAGGLLEQFF. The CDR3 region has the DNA TGTGCCAGCAGAATAGCGGGAGGGCTGTTAGAGCAGTTCTTC. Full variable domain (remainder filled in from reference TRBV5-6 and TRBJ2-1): DAGVTQSPTHLIKTRGQQVTLRCSPKSGHDTVSWYQQALGQGPQFIFQYYEEEERQRGNFPDRFSGHQFPNYSSELNVNALLLGDSALYLCASRIAGGLLEQFFGPGTRLTVL.

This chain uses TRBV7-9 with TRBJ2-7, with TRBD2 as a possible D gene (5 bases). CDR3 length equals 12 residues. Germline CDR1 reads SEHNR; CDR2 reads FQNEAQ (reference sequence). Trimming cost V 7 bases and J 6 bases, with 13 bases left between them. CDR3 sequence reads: CASTMDLLEQYF. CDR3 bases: TGTGCCAGCACCATGGACTTACTCGAGCAGTACTTC.

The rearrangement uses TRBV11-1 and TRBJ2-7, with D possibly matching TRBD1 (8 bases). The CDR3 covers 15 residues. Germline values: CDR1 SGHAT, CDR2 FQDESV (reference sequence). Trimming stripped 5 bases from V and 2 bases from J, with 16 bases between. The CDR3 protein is CASSRLQGGTYEQYF. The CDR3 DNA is TGTGCCAGCAGCCGATTACAGGGGGGGACCTACGAGCAGTACTTC.

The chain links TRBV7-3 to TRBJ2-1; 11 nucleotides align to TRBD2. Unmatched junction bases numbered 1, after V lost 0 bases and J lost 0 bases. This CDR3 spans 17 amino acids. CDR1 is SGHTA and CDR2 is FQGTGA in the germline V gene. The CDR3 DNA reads TGTGCCAGCAGCTTAACTCTAGCGGGAGGCTCCTACAATGAGCAGTTCTTC. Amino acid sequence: CASSLTLAGGSYNEQFF. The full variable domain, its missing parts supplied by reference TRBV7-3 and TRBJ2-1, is GAGVSQTPSNKVTEKGKYVELRCDPISGHTALYWYRQSLGQGPEFLIYFQGTGAADDSGLPNDRFFAVRPEGSVSTLKIQRTERGDSAVYLCASSLTLAGGSYNEQFFGPGTRLTVL.

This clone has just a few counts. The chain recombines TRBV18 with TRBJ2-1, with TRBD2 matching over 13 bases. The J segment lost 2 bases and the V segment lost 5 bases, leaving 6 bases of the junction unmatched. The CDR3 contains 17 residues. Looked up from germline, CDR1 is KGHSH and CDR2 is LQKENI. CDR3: CASSGGLAGVAYNEQFF. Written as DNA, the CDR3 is TGTGCCAGCTCAGGAGGACTAGCGGGAGTGGCCTACAATGAGCAGTTCTTC.

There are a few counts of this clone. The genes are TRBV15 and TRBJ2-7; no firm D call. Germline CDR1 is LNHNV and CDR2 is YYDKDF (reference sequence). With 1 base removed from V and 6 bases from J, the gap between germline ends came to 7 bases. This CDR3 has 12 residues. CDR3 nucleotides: TGTGCCACCAGCAGAGGCCCCTTCGAGCAGTACTTC. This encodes CATSRGPFEQYF. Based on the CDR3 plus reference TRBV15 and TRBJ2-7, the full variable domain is DAMVIQNPRYQVTQFGKPVTLSCSQTLNHNVMYWYQQKSSQAPKLLFHYYDKDFNNEADTPDNFQSRRPNTSFCFLDIRSPGLGDTAMYLCATSRGPFEQYFGPGTRLTVT.

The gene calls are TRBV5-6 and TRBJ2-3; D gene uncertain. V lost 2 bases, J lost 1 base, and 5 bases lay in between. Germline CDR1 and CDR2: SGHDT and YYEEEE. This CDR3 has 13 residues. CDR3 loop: CASSLMGTDTQYF. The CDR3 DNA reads TGTGCCAGCAGCTTAATGGGCACAGATACGCAGTATTTT.

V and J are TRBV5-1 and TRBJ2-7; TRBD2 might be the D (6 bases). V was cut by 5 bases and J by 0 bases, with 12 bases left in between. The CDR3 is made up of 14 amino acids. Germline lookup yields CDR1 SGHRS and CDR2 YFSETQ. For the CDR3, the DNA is TGCGCCAGCAGTCCCACCGGGAGCTCCTACGAGCAGTACTTC. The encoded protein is CASSPTGSSYEQYF.

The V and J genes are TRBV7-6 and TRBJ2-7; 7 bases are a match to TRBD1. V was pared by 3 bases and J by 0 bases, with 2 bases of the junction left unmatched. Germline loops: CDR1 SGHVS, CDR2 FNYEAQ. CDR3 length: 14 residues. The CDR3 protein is CASSLDRSSYEQYF. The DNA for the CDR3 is TGTGCCAGCAGCTTGGACAGGAGCTCCTACGAGCAGTACTTC.

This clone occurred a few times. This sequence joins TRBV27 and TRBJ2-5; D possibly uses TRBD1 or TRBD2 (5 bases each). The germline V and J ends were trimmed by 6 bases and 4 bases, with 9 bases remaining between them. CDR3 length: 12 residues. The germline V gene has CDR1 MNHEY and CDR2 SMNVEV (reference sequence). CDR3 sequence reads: CASRGPGETQYF. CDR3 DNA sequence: TGTGCCAGCAGGGGACCTGGAGAGACCCAGTACTTC.

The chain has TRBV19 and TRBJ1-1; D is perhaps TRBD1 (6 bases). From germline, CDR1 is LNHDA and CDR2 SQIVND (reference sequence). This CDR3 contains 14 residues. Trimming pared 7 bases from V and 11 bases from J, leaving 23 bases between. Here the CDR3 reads CASKPPKQGLVAFF. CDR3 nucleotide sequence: TGTGCCAGTAAGCCACCTAAGCAGGGGCTTGTGGCTTTCTTT.

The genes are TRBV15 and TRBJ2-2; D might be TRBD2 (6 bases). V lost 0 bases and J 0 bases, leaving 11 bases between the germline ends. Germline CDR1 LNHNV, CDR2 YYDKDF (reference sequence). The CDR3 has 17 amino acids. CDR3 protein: CATSRDQEGANTGELFF. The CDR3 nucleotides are TGTGCCACCAGCAGAGATCAGGAGGGCGCGAACACCGGGGAGCTGTTTTTT.

Written as DNA, the CDR3 is TGTGCCAGCAGCTGGGATAGCGGGAGGGTGGGAGATACGCAGTATTTT. It yields the protein CASSWDSGRVGDTQYF. The chain is built from TRBV7-2 and TRBJ2-3; 11 bases align to TRBD2. Germline CDR1 and CDR2: SGHTA and FQGNSA. The CDR3 has 16 amino acids. The trim removed 4 bases at V and 5 bases at J, leaving 8 bases unmatched.

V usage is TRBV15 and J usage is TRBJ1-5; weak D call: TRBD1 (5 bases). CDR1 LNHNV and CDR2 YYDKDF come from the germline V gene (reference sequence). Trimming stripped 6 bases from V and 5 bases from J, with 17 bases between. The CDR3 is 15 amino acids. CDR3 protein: CATSPGGNNYQPQHF. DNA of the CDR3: TGTGCCACCAGTCCCGGGGGGAACAACTATCAGCCCCAGCATTTT.

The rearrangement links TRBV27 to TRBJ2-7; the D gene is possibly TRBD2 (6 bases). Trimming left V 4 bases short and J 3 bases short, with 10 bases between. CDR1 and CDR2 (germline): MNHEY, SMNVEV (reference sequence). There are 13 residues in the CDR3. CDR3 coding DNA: TGTGCCAGCAGTTCGGGGACTTTCTACGAGCAGTACTTC. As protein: CASSSGTFYEQYF.

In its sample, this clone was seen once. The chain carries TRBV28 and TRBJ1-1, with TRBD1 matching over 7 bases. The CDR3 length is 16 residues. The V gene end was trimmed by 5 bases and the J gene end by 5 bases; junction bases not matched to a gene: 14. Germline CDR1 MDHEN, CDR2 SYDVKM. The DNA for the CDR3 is TGTGCCAGCAGTCTCATATTACCCAGGGGGGGAACTGAAGCTTTCTTT. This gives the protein CASSLILPRGGTEAFF. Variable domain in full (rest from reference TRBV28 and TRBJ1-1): DVKVTQSSRYLVKRTGEKVFLECVQDMDHENMFWYRQDPGLGLRLIYFSYDVKMKEKGDIPEGYSVSREKKERFSLILESASTNQTSMYLCASSLILPRGGTEAFFGQGTRLTVV.

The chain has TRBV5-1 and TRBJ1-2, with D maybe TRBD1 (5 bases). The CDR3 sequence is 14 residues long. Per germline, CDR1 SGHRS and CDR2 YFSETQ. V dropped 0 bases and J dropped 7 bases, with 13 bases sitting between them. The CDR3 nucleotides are TGCGCCAGCAGCTTGGGCGATTCGGGGCTTGGCTACACCTTC. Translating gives CASSLGDSGLGYTF.

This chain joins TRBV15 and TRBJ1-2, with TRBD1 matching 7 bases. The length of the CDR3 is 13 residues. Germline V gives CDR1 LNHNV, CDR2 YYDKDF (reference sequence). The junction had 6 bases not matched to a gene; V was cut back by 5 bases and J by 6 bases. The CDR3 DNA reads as TGTGCCACCAGCCAAAACAGGGGACATGGCTACACCTTC. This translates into CATSQNRGHGYTF. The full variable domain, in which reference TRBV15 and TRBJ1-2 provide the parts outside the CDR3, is DAMVIQNPRYQVTQFGKPVTLSCSQTLNHNVMYWYQQKSSQAPKLLFHYYDKDFNNEADTPDNFQSRRPNTSFCFLDIRSPGLGDTAMYLCATSQNRGHGYTFGSGTRLTVV.

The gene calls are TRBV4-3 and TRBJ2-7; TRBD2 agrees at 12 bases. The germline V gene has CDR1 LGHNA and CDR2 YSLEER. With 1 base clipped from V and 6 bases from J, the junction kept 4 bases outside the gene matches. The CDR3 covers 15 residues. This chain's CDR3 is CASSQGLAGVFEQYF. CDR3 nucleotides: TGCGCCAGCAGCCAAGGACTAGCGGGAGTTTTCGAGCAGTACTTC.

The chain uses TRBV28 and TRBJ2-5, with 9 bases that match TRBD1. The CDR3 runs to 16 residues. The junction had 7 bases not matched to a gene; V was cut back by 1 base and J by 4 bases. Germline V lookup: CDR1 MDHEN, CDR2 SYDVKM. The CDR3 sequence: CASSLSTGGFRETQYF. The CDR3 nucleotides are TGTGCCAGCAGTTTATCCACAGGGGGCTTTCGAGAGACCCAGTACTTC.